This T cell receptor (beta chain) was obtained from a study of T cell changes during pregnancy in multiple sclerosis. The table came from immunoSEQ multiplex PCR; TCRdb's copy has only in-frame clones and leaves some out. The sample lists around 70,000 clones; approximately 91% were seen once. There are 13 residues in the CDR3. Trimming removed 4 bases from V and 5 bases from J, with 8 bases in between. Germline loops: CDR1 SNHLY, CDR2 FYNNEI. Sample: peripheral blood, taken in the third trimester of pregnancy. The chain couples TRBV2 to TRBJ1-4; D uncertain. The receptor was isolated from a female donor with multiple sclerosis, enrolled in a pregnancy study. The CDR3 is CASSAPNNEKLFF. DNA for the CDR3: TGTGCCAGCAGTGCCCCTAACAATGAAAAACTGTTTTTT. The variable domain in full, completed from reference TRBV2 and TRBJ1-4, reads EPEVTQTPSHQVTQMGQEVILRCVPISNHLYFYWYRQILGQKVEFLVSFYNNEISEKSEIFDDQFSVERPDGSNFTLKIRSTKLEDSAMYFCASSAPNNEKLFFGSGTQLSVL.